This T cell receptor beta chain was recovered during a study of blood T cell repertoires in COVID-19. About the research overall: Material from acute and convalescent COVID-19 was sourced from the United States, Italy and Spain.

The length of the CDR3 is 13 residues. Trimming removed 10 bases from V and 6 bases from J; junction bases left unmatched: 5. Germline V gene data show CDR1 as LNHDA and CDR2 as SQIVND (reference sequence). Per the authors' pipeline: Amplified reference gene primers provided the basis for estimating nucleated cell counts. TCRdb's copy holds only in-frame clones and misses some; the assay was immunoSEQ multiplex PCR. The DNA was the basis for D and trimming; V, J and clone size are from that table. Of 200,000 to 300,000 clones listed, 87% are singletons. This clonotype originated in a young man with active or convalescent COVID-19. The source material was peripheral blood. This chain joins TRBV19 and TRBJ1-4, with 10 bases matching TRBD1. The CDR3 is CATSDRGYEKLFF. CDR3 bases: TGTGCCACCTCGGACAGGGGGTATGAAAAACTGTTTTTT.